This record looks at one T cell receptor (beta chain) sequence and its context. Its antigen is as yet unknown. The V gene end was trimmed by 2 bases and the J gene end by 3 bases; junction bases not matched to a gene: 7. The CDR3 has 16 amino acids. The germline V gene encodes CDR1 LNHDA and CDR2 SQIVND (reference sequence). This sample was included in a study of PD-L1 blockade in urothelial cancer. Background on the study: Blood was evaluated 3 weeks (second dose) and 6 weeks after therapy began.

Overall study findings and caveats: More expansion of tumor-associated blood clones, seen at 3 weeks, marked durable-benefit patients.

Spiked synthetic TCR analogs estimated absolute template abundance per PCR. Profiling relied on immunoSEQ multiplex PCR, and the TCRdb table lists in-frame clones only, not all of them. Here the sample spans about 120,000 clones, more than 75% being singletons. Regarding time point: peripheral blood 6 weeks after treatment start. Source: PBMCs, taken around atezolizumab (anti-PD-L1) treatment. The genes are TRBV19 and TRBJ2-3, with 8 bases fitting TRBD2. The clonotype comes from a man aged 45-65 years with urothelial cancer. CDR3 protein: CASSITTGGRTDTQYF. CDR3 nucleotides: TGTGCCAGTAGTATAACGACGGGAGGGAGGACAGATACGCAGTATTTT.